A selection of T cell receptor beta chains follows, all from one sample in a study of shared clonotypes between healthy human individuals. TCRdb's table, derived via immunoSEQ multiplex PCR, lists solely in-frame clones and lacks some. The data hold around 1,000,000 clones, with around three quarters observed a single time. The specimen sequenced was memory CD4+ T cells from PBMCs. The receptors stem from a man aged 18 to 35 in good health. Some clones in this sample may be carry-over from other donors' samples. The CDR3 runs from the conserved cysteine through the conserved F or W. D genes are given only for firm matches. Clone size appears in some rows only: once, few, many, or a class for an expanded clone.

CASSQIPRNTEAFF | TGTGCCAGCAGTCAGATACCAAGGAACACTGAAGCTTTCTTT | NA | TRBV6-6 | NA | TRBJ1-1 | 14
CASGLGRNTEAFF | TGTGCTAGTGGTTTAGGAAGGAACACTGAAGCTTTCTTT | NA | TRBV12-5 | NA | TRBJ1-1 | 13
CASSLGVAGGNIQYF | TGCGCCAGCAGTTTGGGAGTAGCGGGAGGCAACATTCAGTACTTC | TRBD2 | TRBV5-1 | NA | TRBJ2-4 | 15
CASSWLTTSGTYEQYF | TGTGCCAGCAGTTGGCTAACGACTAGCGGGACGTACGAGCAGTACTTC | TRBD2 | TRBV6-5 | once | TRBJ2-7 | 16
CASRAPAPTDTQYF | TGTGCCAGCAGGGCCCCGGCCCCCACAGATACGCAGTATTTT | NA | TRBV7-2 | NA | TRBJ2-3 | 14
CASSLTGGVQHKTQYF | TGTGCCAGCAGCTTAACTGGGGGGGTTCAGCATAAGACCCAGTACTTC | TRBD2 | TRBV7-3 | NA | TRBJ2-5 | 16
CASSQAPGAGDTEAFF | TGCGCCAGCAGCCAAGCACCGGGAGCGGGCGACACTGAAGCTTTCTTT | NA | TRBV4-1 | once | TRBJ1-1 | 16
CATSRDTRETGELFF | TGTGCCACCAGCAGAGATACACGGGAAACCGGGGAGCTGTTTTTT | NA | TRBV15 | NA | TRBJ2-2 | 15
CAWSTLTGGGQPQHF | TGTGCCTGGAGTACACTAACAGGGGGCGGTCAGCCCCAGCATTTT | TRBD1 | TRBV30 | NA | TRBJ1-5 | 15
CASSILPGQTINYGYTF | TGTGCCAGTAGTATCTTACCGGGACAGACTATTAACTATGGCTACACCTTC | TRBD1 | TRBV19 | NA | TRBJ1-2 | 17
CSVGRQGEAFF | TGCAGCGTTGGGCGACAGGGTGAAGCTTTCTTT | TRBD1 | TRBV29-1 | many | TRBJ1-1 | 11
CASSRAGTQYF | TGTGCCAGCAGCCGGGCTGGGACCCAGTACTTC | NA | TRBV5-6 | few | TRBJ2-5 | 11
CATERGRGYEQYF | TGCGCCACCGAGCGGGGCCGAGGCTACGAGCAGTACTTC | TRBD2 | TRBV10-1 | NA | TRBJ2-7 | 13
CASPTYEQYF | TGTGCCAGCCCGACGTACGAGCAGTACTTC | NA | TRBV27 | once | TRBJ2-7 | 10
CASRTTLRGYTF | TGTGCCAGCAGAACTACACTTCGAGGCTACACCTTC | NA | TRBV28 | NA | TRBJ1-2 | 12
CASSLIQGYGYTF | TGCGCCAGCAGCTTGATACAGGGTTATGGCTACACCTTC | NA | TRBV5-1 | once | TRBJ1-2 | 13
CASSLNLGQVGTYEQYF | TGTGCCAGCAGTCTAAACCTTGGACAGGTGGGGACCTACGAGCAGTACTTC | TRBD1 | TRBV28 | NA | TRBJ2-7 | 17
CASSESGSGTGELFF | TGCGCCAGCAGTGAGTCGGGTAGCGGGACCGGGGAGCTGTTTTTT | TRBD2 | TRBV10-1 | NA | TRBJ2-2 | 15
CASSRGLAAQETQYF | TGTGCCAGCAGCCGAGGACTAGCGGCTCAAGAGACCCAGTACTTC | TRBD2 | TRBV6-5 | once | TRBJ2-5 | 15
CASSLLSEPQHF | TGTGCCAGCAGTTTGTTAAGTGAGCCCCAGCATTTT | NA | TRBV28 | NA | TRBJ1-5 | 12
CASSLQGTNTEAFF | TGTGCCAGCAGCCTACAGGGCACGAACACTGAAGCTTTCTTT | NA | TRBV7-9 | NA | TRBJ1-1 | 14
CASKRDTDTQYF | TGTGCCAGCAAGCGGGACACAGATACGCAGTATTTT | TRBD2 | TRBV28 | NA | TRBJ2-3 | 12
CASSRGRGSYEQYF | TGTGCCAGCAGCCGGGGCAGGGGGTCCTACGAGCAGTACTTC | TRBD1 | TRBV14 | NA | TRBJ2-7 | 14
CASSPQGEAYNEQFF | TGTGCCAGCTCACCACAGGGAGAGGCCTACAATGAGCAGTTCTTC | NA | TRBV18 | NA | TRBJ2-1 | 15
CASGLGQTQPQHF | TGTGCTAGTGGTTTGGGTCAAACACAGCCCCAGCATTTT | NA | TRBV12-5 | NA | TRBJ1-5 | 13
CASRRTGGMNTEAFF | TGTGCCAGCAGACGGACAGGGGGAATGAACACTGAAGCTTTCTTT | TRBD1 | TRBV6-5 | NA | TRBJ1-1 | 15
CASSLGTGGADTGELFF | TGTGCCAGCAGCTTGGGGACAGGGGGTGCGGACACCGGGGAGCTGTTTTTT | TRBD1 | TRBV5-8 | NA | TRBJ2-2 | 17
CASSPNRVSYEQYF | TGTGCCAGCAGCCCTAATCGGGTCTCCTACGAGCAGTACTTC | NA | TRBV2 | NA | TRBJ2-7 | 14
CASSLVETQYF | TGTGCCAGCAGTCTGGTGGAGACCCAGTACTTC | NA | TRBV2 | few | TRBJ2-5 | 11
CASSVKTSLANTGELFF | TGTGCCAGCAGCGTTAAGACTAGTTTGGCGAACACCGGGGAGCTGTTTTTT | NA | TRBV7-2 | NA | TRBJ2-2 | 17
CASSVGTESWSAFF | TGTGCCAGCAGCGTAGGTACGGAAAGCTGGTCGGCTTTCTTT | NA | TRBV9 | NA | TRBJ1-1 | 14
CAWSVVGRETQYF | TGTGCCTGGAGTGTAGTGGGGCGAGAGACCCAGTACTTC | NA | TRBV30 | few | TRBJ2-5 | 13
CAWTPQTGELFF | TGTGCCTGGACCCCCCAAACCGGGGAGCTGTTTTTT | NA | TRBV30 | NA | TRBJ2-2 | 12
CASSELTGASYGHTF | TGTGCCAGCAGTGAACTTACAGGGGCGAGCTATGGCCACACCTTC | TRBD1 | TRBV2 | NA | TRBJ1-2 | 15
CASGGTSLHEQFF | TGTGCCAGCGGCGGGACTAGTCTCCATGAGCAGTTCTTC | TRBD2 | TRBV11-2 | NA | TRBJ2-1 | 13
CASSARNTIYF | TGTGCCAGCAGTGCGAGAAACACCATATATTTT | NA | TRBV2 | few | TRBJ1-3 | 11
CASSVGLASYEQYF | TGCGCCAGCAGCGTCGGACTAGCCTCCTACGAGCAGTACTTC | TRBD2 | TRBV5-1 | NA | TRBJ2-7 | 14
CASSDRDRGSDTQYF | TGCGCCAGCAGTGACCGGGACAGGGGGTCAGATACGCAGTATTTT | TRBD1 | TRBV10-2 | NA | TRBJ2-3 | 15
CASSPGGLAGWQFF | TGTGCCAGTAGTCCAGGGGGACTAGCGGGGTGGCAGTTCTTC | TRBD2 | TRBV19 | few | TRBJ2-1 | 14
CASSRRLAGGYEQYF | TGTGCCAGCAGTCGAAGACTAGCGGGAGGCTACGAGCAGTACTTC | TRBD2 | TRBV6-5 | NA | TRBJ2-7 | 15
CASSQWTGDRSGKPQHF | TGCGCCAGCAGCCAGTGGACAGGGGATCGGAGTGGTAAGCCCCAGCATTTT | TRBD1 | TRBV4-1 | NA | TRBJ1-5 | 17
CASSQDRDRDEQFF | TGCGCCAGCAGCCAAGATCGGGACCGAGATGAGCAGTTCTTC | NA | TRBV4-1 | NA | TRBJ2-1 | 14